Sequencing of this TCR beta chain was carried out in a study of T cell changes during pregnancy in multiple sclerosis (dated by TCRdb to the late 2010s). Background on the whole study: The study looked at changes in the T cell repertoire across pregnancy in women with multiple sclerosis.

Libraries were built with the immunoSEQ multiplex PCR assay. TCRdb took over this immuneACCESS table, retaining in-frame rearrangements with V and J assigned. Such tables are incomplete; in checked studies, under half of the missing clones stem from an unresolved V gene, and the remainder is unexplained. The sample data list tens of thousands of clones, and roughly 90% of these were observed just once. Jointly, the top ten make up over 7.5% of the sample. Measured from the cysteine to the phenylalanine, the CDR3 is 15 residues long. CDR3 DNA only is kept here, 45 bases in frame from base 1. CDR1 SGHDT and CDR2 YYEEEE are derived from the germline V gene. V is cut by 3 bases and J by 3 bases, and the space between the germline ends is 14 bases. As concerns this clone: What antigen it recognizes has not been identified. No much larger clone exists at a distance of one base, and base qualities are not known.

Here the chain combines TRBV5-6 and TRBJ2-3; the best D guess is TRBD2, with 5 bases matching. This specimen was peripheral blood, taken after pregnancy. This TCR was sampled from a female donor in good health, enrolled as a control in a pregnancy study. At the DNA level, the sequence is TGTGCCAGCAGCTCCCCGGGCCCGGGGACAGATACGCAGTATTTT. Translated, this is CASSSPGPGTDTQYF.